The 20 T cell receptor beta chains below all came from one sample that was sequenced in a study of shared clonotypes between healthy human individuals. Method: immunoSEQ multiplex PCR; TCRdb's copy keeps in-frame clones and lacks some. Among fewer than 1.4 million clones listed, approximately 80% were seen once. The sample taken for sequencing was memory CD4+ T cells from PBMCs. Subset denoted: CD45RA-negative fraction. The origin of the receptors is a man between 18 and 29 years old in good health. Some clones in this sample may be carry-over from other donors' samples.

The chain joins TRBV27 to TRBJ2-3; D call uncertain. This CDR3 has 15 residues. CDR1 and CDR2 from the germline V gene are MNHEY and SMNVEV (reference sequence). The V end was cut by 2 bases, the J end by 2 bases, with 11 bases between. CDR3 coding DNA: TGTGCCAGCAGTTTAGGCTCCCTCCTCACAGATACGCAGTATTTT. The encoded protein is CASSLGSLLTDTQYF.

The rearrangement joins TRBV28 to TRBJ1-4; the match to TRBD1 covers 9 bases. V lost 5 bases and J lost 7; bases outside the gene matches: 11. Germline V gene data show CDR1 as MDHEN and CDR2 as SYDVKM. There are 16 residues in the CDR3. DNA of the CDR3: TGTGCCAGCAGTGGGGTCGGCGGGACAGGGATTGAAAAACTGTTTTTT. Protein: CASSGVGGTGIEKLFF.

This chain connects TRBV29-1 to TRBJ2-7, with 9 bases lining up with TRBD1. Germline values: CDR1 SQVTM, CDR2 ANQGSEA. V shed 4 bases, J shed 2 bases, and the junction held 3 bases outside the gene matches. The CDR3 sequence is 13 residues long. CDR3: CSVGQGVPYEQYF. In DNA, the CDR3 is TGCAGCGTTGGACAGGGGGTACCCTACGAGCAGTACTTC.

CDR3 in amino acids: CAIGGLKITDTQYF. CDR3 nucleotide sequence: TGTGCCATCGGAGGGCTGAAGATCACAGATACGCAGTATTTT. The rearrangement uses TRBV10-3 and TRBJ2-3; D might be TRBD2 (6 bases). V was clipped by 8 bases and J by 2 bases, with 14 bases between them. The germline gives CDR1 ENHRY, CDR2 SYGVKD. The CDR3 has 14 residues.

The V and J genes are TRBV2 and TRBJ2-3; D gene ambiguous. CDR3 size: 13 residues. Germline V lookup: CDR1 SNHLY, CDR2 FYNNEI. The germline V and J ends were trimmed by 7 bases and 2 bases, with 10 bases remaining between them. CDR3 loop: CASNVEFTDTQYF. CDR3 sequence (DNA): TGTGCCAGCAACGTGGAATTCACAGATACGCAGTATTTT.

The chain uses TRBV14 and TRBJ1-4, with TRBD1 matching over 10 bases. CDR3 length: 15 residues. With 1 base clipped from V and 8 bases from J, the junction kept 4 bases outside the gene matches. Germline loops: CDR1 SGHDN, CDR2 FVKESK. CDR3 coding DNA: TGTGCCAGCAGCCAAGTTGGGACAGGGGAAGAAAAACTGTTTTTT. It encodes CASSQVGTGEEKLFF.

The V and J genes are TRBV4-2 and TRBJ1-4, with D possibly being TRBD1 (5 bases). Germline V CDR1 and CDR2: LGHNA, YNFKEQ. There are 15 residues in the CDR3. V dropped 4 bases and J dropped 4 bases, with 13 bases sitting between them. The CDR3 region is CASSPQTGDNEKLFF. Written as DNA, the CDR3 is TGTGCCAGCAGCCCCCAAACAGGCGATAATGAAAAACTGTTTTTT.

The chain combines TRBV28 with TRBJ2-3; TRBD1 matches 8 bases. Germline trimming cut 5 bases from V and 5 bases from J; bases unmatched to any gene: 12. The CDR3 is made up of 16 amino acids. The germline V gene encodes CDR1 MDHEN and CDR2 SYDVKM. This chain's CDR3 is CASSVLPGQGRDTQYF. CDR3 in DNA: TGTGCCAGCAGTGTTCTCCCTGGACAGGGTAGAGATACGCAGTATTTT.

V usage is TRBV21-1 and J usage is TRBJ1-5; the D call in the table, TRBD1, was not verified against the DNA. TRBV21-1 has pseudogene status. The CDR3 loop spans 16 amino acids. The CDR3 spells CASSKAKGQGNQPQHF. The CDR3 DNA is TGTGCCAGCAGCAAAGCAAAGGGACAAGGCAATCAGCCCCAGCATTTT.

The rearrangement links TRBV11-2 to TRBJ1-4; 10 nucleotides align to TRBD1. The germline gives CDR1 SGHAT, CDR2 FQNNGV. V lost 5 bases, J lost 7 bases, and 7 bases stayed unmatched. The CDR3 length is 15 residues. DNA of the CDR3: TGTGCCAGCAGCCCGGGACAGGGGAGGGGTGAAAAACTGTTTTTT. Encoded protein: CASSPGQGRGEKLFF.

The rearrangement links TRBV14 to TRBJ1-2; possible D gene TRBD1, 5 bases. The germline gives CDR1 SGHDN, CDR2 FVKESK. The CDR3 contains 14 residues. V was pared by 5 bases and J by 8 bases, with 18 bases between. The CDR3 DNA is TGTGCCAGCAGCAGCAGGGTAGTAAGAAACGGCTACACCTTC. Its translation is CASSSRVVRNGYTF.

The rearrangement joins TRBV7-8 to TRBJ1-5; TRBD1 might be the D (5 bases). CDR3 size: 11 residues. The V and J ends lost 8 bases and 11 bases respectively, with 13 bases between them. The germline gives CDR1 SGHVS, CDR2 FQNEAQ. The CDR3 spells CASGGGTAQHF. The CDR3 DNA is TGTGCCAGCGGGGGGGGTACGGCCCAGCATTTT.

CDR3 sequence (DNA): TGCAGCGCTGGTGGGGACGGGGGGAACTACGAGCAGTACTTC. Protein: CSAGGDGGNYEQYF. The V gene is TRBV29-1, the J gene TRBJ2-7; 7 bases agree with TRBD2. V shed 7 bases, J shed 3 bases, and the junction held 12 bases outside the gene matches. The CDR3 loop spans 14 amino acids. The germline CDR1 and CDR2 sequences are SQVTM and ANQGSEA.

This clone has only one observation. This chain connects TRBV18 to TRBJ2-2, with TRBD1 matching over 7 bases. The CDR3 consists of 13 residues. Germline V gives CDR1 KGHSH, CDR2 LQKENI. V lost 6 bases and J lost 5; bases outside the gene matches: 3. The CDR3 coding sequence is TGTGCCAGCTCTCAGGGACAGACCGGGGAGCTGTTTTTT. This codes for CASSQGQTGELFF.

The chain couples TRBV6-5 to TRBJ1-1, with 9 bases lining up with TRBD1. The CDR3 has 12 amino acids. V dropped 5 bases and J dropped 11; count of bases not matched to a gene: 6. The germline V gene has CDR1 MNHEY and CDR2 SVGAGI. CDR3 protein: CASSQRQGGAFF. The CDR3 DNA reads TGTGCCAGCAGTCAACGACAGGGGGGCGCTTTCTTT.

This clone came up once. Since a much larger clone is just one base distant, this may be a read error. V and J are TRBV6-5 and TRBJ1-2; 7 nucleotides align to TRBD1. Trimming took 6 bases from V and 5 from J; bases not matched to a gene: 0. CDR1 is MNHEY and CDR2 is SVGAGI in the germline V gene. The CDR3 sequence is 11 residues long. CDR3 sequence (DNA): TGTGCCAGCAGGACAGGGTATGGCTACACCTTC. Its translation is CASRTGYGYTF.

J is TRBJ2-6 and V is TRBV15, with 11 nucleotides matching TRBD1. The CDR3 loop spans 19 amino acids. Per germline, CDR1 LNHNV and CDR2 YYDKDF (reference sequence). V shed 5 bases, J shed 3 bases, and the junction held 12 bases outside the gene matches. The CDR3 bases are TGTGCCACCAGCCCAGGTCCCCGGACAGGGGGCGGTGGGGCCAACGTCCTGACTTTC. Translated, it gives CATSPGPRTGGGGANVLTF.

This rearrangement joins TRBV30 to TRBJ1-2, with D possibly being TRBD1 (5 bases). Germline CDR1 is GTSNPN and CDR2 is SVGIG (reference sequence). The CDR3 covers 14 residues. The V gene lost 1 base and the J gene lost 7 bases, with 16 bases spanning the gap. The DNA for the CDR3 is TGTGCCTGGAGTGATGATAACCGGGGCTGTGGCTACACCTTC. Translated: CAWSDDNRGCGYTF.

This clone was seen a handful of times. This chain links TRBV27 with TRBJ2-2; perhaps D is TRBD1 or TRBD2 (6 bases each). The CDR3 is 17 amino acids. V lost 6 bases to trimming and J lost 0 bases, with 17 bases between them. CDR1 MNHEY and CDR2 SMNVEV come from the germline V gene (reference sequence). The CDR3 is CASRASWGASNTGELFF. The CDR3 DNA sequence: TGTGCCAGCAGGGCGAGTTGGGGGGCCTCGAACACCGGGGAGCTGTTTTTT.

The J gene is TRBJ2-2, the V gene TRBV30; D is unclear. Trimming left V 2 bases short and J 8 bases short, with 9 bases between. The CDR3 totals 12 residues. CDR1 is GTSNPN, CDR2 SVGIG, per germline (reference sequence). Here the CDR3 reads CAWSPRGGELFF. CDR3 coding DNA: TGTGCCTGGAGTCCAAGAGGTGGGGAGCTGTTTTTT.